The clone carrying this T cell receptor (beta chain) was recorded a few times. Its antigen is currently unknown. Each TRB amplification used about 230-550 ng of genomic DNA from blood. The data were obtained in a study of T and B cells in COVID-19 patients. V was clipped by 6 bases and J by 3 bases; unmatched bases: 8. CDR3 length: 15 amino acids. Germline CDR1 and CDR2: DFQATT and SNEGSKA (reference sequence). Regarding the study as a whole: Early severe-case samples and blood from mildly ill patients during symptoms were in short supply. Active COVID-19 showed highly clonal TRB repertoires; recovery showed diversity and richness above healthy donors.

Multiplex PCR with BIOMED2 TRB-A/B primer pools amplified TRB rearrangements. TCRdb re-analysed the multiplex PCR reads in MiXCR, keeping a single row per CDR3 protein. The sample records roughly 15,000 distinct CDR3 sequences, 28% being singletons. Sample: blood. V usage is TRBV20-1 and J usage is TRBJ2-7; TRBD2 agrees at 13 bases. This receptor was identified in a human donor who had recovered from COVID-19. In DNA, the CDR3 is TGCAGTGCATCTCCTGGGACTAGCGGGGTCTACGAGCAGTACTTC. Its protein product is CSASPGTSGVYEQYF.